This note documents a single T cell receptor (beta chain) sequence. It was with a sample-barcoded 5' primer and a J-beta primer mix that a second PCR of roughly 7 to 12 cycles was run. All samples yielded 2.5 million or more CDR3-containing paired-end reads. TCRdb re-analysed the 5' RACE reads in MiXCR, keeping a single row per CDR3 protein. Counted here are 1.5 million to 1.8 million distinct CDR3 sequences, around 40% occurring once; the ten biggest clones make up around 4%. The data derive from a study of blood T cells in healthy people across ages. Study-level background: Template switching captured about one barcoded beta molecule per two T cells.

Donors were healthy Caucasian individuals from Russia aged roughly 6 to 90. The germline gives CDR1 SGHAT, CDR2 FQNNGV. The ends were cut back, 6 bases at V and 1 base at J, with 17 bases in the middle. This CDR3 has 16 amino acids. Sequencing was performed on blood. J is TRBJ2-3 and V is TRBV11-2; D may be TRBD1 (6 bases). The sequence came from a woman under 30 in good health. The CDR3 nucleotides are TGTGCCAGCAGTTCCCCGGCAGGGGTACGCACAGATACGCAGTATTTT. This translates into CASSSPAGVRTDTQYF. Drawing the rest from reference TRBV11-2 and TRBJ2-3, the complete variable domain is EAGVAQSPRYKIIEKRQSVAFWCNPISGHATLYWYQQILGQGPKLLIQFQNNGVVDDSQLPKDRFSAERLKGVDSTLKIQPAKLEDSAVYLCASSSPAGVRTDTQYFGPGTRLTVL.